This entry features one TCR beta chain sequence. The source of the sample is a study of blood T cell repertoires in COVID-19. Sequencing was performed with immunoSEQ multiplex PCR; in TCRdb, only in-frame clones are kept and a portion is missing. There are 250,000 to 300,000 clones in the sample; about 81% occur only once, and under 4.5% lies in the top ten. The CDR3 loop spans 16 amino acids. Germline assignment: CDR1 LNHNV and CDR2 YYDKDF (reference sequence). Germline trimming cut 3 bases from V and 4 bases from J; bases unmatched to any gene: 10. The sample comprised PBMCs or T cells enriched from blood (not recorded which). V usage is TRBV15 and J usage is TRBJ2-3; 7 nucleotides line up with TRBD1. This TCR was sampled from a man aged 30 to 45 with acute COVID-19. For the CDR3, the DNA is TGTGCCACCAGCAGGGAAGGGGGCATGAGGTCAGATACGCAGTATTTT. Its translation: CATSREGGMRSDTQYF.